Here is one T cell receptor (beta chain) with its context. Its antigen is unknown. The CDR3 spans 12 residues. Germline values: CDR1 SGHAT, CDR2 FQNNGV. The V end was cut by 6 bases, the J end by 0 bases, with 4 bases between. One entry per CDR3 protein results from TCRdb running MiXCR on the reads. The sample lists around 300,000 distinct CDR3 sequences; roughly 21% were seen once. The data were taken from a study of T cell repertoires in cytomegalovirus infection. The overall study: Public TCR beta signatures were indicative of both CMV infection and a matching HLA type.

Study-wide results and limits: The cumulative frequency of public TCR beta families identified carriers of CMV plus the relevant HLA. What dominated the ex vivo response were HLA-C-restricted CMV-specific TCR beta clonotypes.

This clonotype was sampled from a human donor in good health (CMV status not recorded). Some clones in this sample may be carry-over from other donors' samples. V gene TRBV11-2 combines with J gene TRBJ2-3; no firm D call. This specimen consisted of cultured PBMCs, obtained from culture after CMV antigen stimulation. DNA of the CDR3: TGTGCCAGCAGTAAAAGCACAGATACGCAGTATTTT. Translated: CASSKSTDTQYF.